A single sample is the source of the 3 T cell receptor beta chains below, sequenced in a study of blood T cell repertoires in COVID-19. Sequenced by immunoSEQ multiplex PCR; TCRdb stores in-frame clones only, minus some. This sample yields approximately 210,000 clones, of which roughly 80% are seen a single time; roughly 7.8% belongs to the top ten. Input material: peripheral blood. These receptor sequences come from a woman of 80 years or more with COVID-19, enrolled during active disease.

The J gene is TRBJ1-1, the V gene TRBV11-2; no clear D gene. Germline-derived CDR1 and CDR2 are SGHAT and FQNNGV. This CDR3 spans 16 amino acids. With 5 bases removed from V and 5 bases from J, the gap between germline ends came to 21 bases. The CDR3 sequence: CASSPGPGRYRTEAFF. The DNA of the CDR3 is TGTGCCAGCAGCCCCGGGCCGGGGAGATATCGAACTGAAGCTTTCTTT.

This chain links TRBV14 with TRBJ1-3; D not resolved. CDR1 and CDR2 from the germline V gene are SGHDN and FVKESK. V shed 4 bases and J shed 0 bases, with 7 bases lying between them. This CDR3 has 14 residues. In nucleotides, the CDR3 is TGTGCCAGCAGCCGCGCGGGCTCTGGAAACACCATATATTTT. This translates into CASSRAGSGNTIYF. Complete variable domain (other parts from reference TRBV14 and TRBJ1-3): EAGVTQFPSHSVIEKGQTVTLRCDPISGHDNLYWYRRVMGKEIKFLLHFVKESKQDESGMPNNRFLAERTGGTYSTLKVQPAELEDSGVYFCASSRAGSGNTIYFGEGSWLTVV.

The sample holds one count of this clone. V usage is TRBV3-1 (or the pseudogene TRBV3-2) and J usage is TRBJ1-1; tentatively, D is TRBD1 (6 bases). The CDR3 has 13 residues. Germline values: CDR1 LGHDT, CDR2 YNNKEL (reference sequence). V lost 4 bases and J 8 bases, leaving 14 bases between the germline ends. The CDR3, as DNA: TGTGCCAGCAGCCCCGGACAGCCTGGGGAAGCTTTCTTT. Translating gives CASSPGQPGEAFF.